This passage covers 5 T cell receptor beta chains from one sample sequenced in a study of cytomegalovirus exposure and HLA in healthy donors. PCR used 60 Vbeta primers and 13 Jbeta primers. The protocol was immunoSEQ multiplex PCR, while the TCRdb copy is restricted to in-frame clones and leaves out a portion. The sample carries 100,000 to 150,000 clones, about 80% recorded once. Input material: PBMCs. Every receptor here comes from a man aged 25 to 40 in good health and CMV-seropositive.

This rearrangement joins TRBV7-9 to TRBJ2-3, with D possibly TRBD1 on 6 matching bases. This CDR3 contains 15 residues. Germline V CDR1 and CDR2: SEHNR, FQNEAQ (reference sequence). Between the trimmed V and J ends, which lost 7 bases and 6 bases, there was a span of 20 bases. The CDR3: CASNRARNQGDTQYF. For the CDR3, the DNA is TGTGCCAGCAACAGGGCGCGGAATCAGGGCGATACGCAGTATTTT.

The chain recombines TRBV4-3 with TRBJ1-2, with 8 bases fitting TRBD1. CDR3 size: 15 residues. J gave up 5 bases and V 1 base, and 6 bases lay outside the gene matches. Germline CDR1 and CDR2: LGHNA and YSLEER. CDR3 nucleotide sequence: TGCGCCAGCAGCCAAGGACCGGGACAGGCTTATGGCTACACCTTC. Amino acid sequence: CASSQGPGQAYGYTF.

The chain uses TRBV5-1 and TRBJ2-7; 8 nucleotides line up with TRBD1. This CDR3 has 14 amino acids. The germline V gene has CDR1 SGHRS and CDR2 YFSETQ. The junction had 7 bases not matched to a gene; V was cut back by 5 bases and J by 3 bases. CDR3 bases: TGCGCCAGCAGAGGACAGGGAACCAGCTACGAGCAGTACTTC. Protein product: CASRGQGTSYEQYF.

The J gene is TRBJ2-5, the V gene TRBV6-1; 8 nucleotides match TRBD2. With V trimmed by 8 bases and J by 3 bases, 11 bases remained unmatched. Germline V lookup: CDR1 MNHNS, CDR2 SASEGT. There are 15 residues in the CDR3. CDR3 DNA: TGTGCCAGCTACTCCTACGGGAGGGGGGAAGAGACCCAGTACTTC. This gives the protein CASYSYGRGEETQYF.

The rearrangement links TRBV5-1 to TRBJ2-7; D not resolved. CDR1 and CDR2 (germline): SGHRS, YFSETQ. The CDR3 is 11 residues long. V lost 0 bases and J 6 bases, leaving 4 bases between the germline ends. The CDR3 region has the DNA TGCGCCAGCAGCTTGGATCGCGAGCAGTACTTC. Amino acid sequence: CASSLDREQYF.